This T cell receptor beta chain derives from a study of radiotherapy plus CTLA-4 blockade in lung cancer. General observations from the study: In blood, tumor-derived TCR clones expanded after radiotherapy plus ipilimumab. Early clonal dynamics of blood T cells, together with interferon-beta, were reported as the best response predictor.

Using immunoSEQ multiplex PCR, the repertoire was profiled, and TCRdb retains in-frame clones only, with some absent. The profile shows 30,000 to 40,000 clones, more than 70% of them singletons. Germline V gene lookup returns CDR1 MNHNS and CDR2 SASEGT. The length of the CDR3 is 15 residues. V shed 1 base and J shed 1 base, with 11 bases lying between them. This clone is termed large. Its antigen remains unknown. This clonotype was sampled from a human donor with non-small cell lung cancer who had stable disease on radiotherapy plus ipilimumab. The sample consisted of peripheral blood, taken from a patient treated with radiotherapy plus ipilimumab. The V gene is TRBV6-1, the J gene TRBJ2-7, with D perhaps TRBD2 (6 bases). CDR3 nucleotides: TGTGCCAGCAGTGAAGGCGGGACTGGATCCTACGAGCAGTACTTC. It encodes CASSEGGTGSYEQYF.